One sample yielded the 18 T cell receptor beta chains listed below, sequenced in a study of blood T cell repertoires in COVID-19. This table comes from immunoSEQ multiplex PCR, and its TCRdb copy is limited to in-frame clones, with some not included. This table holds about 66,000 clones, roughly nine tenths found once. Specimen: peripheral blood. These receptor sequences come from a human donor in a cohort sampled during active COVID-19.

The rearrangement joins TRBV28 to TRBJ1-2, with 9 positions matching TRBD1. Germline CDR1 and CDR2: MDHEN and SYDVKM. This CDR3 region has 15 residues. After removal of 4 bases from V and 5 bases from J, the junction contained 8 bases not matched to a gene. In DNA, the CDR3 is TGTGCCAGCAGTTCCTCGGGACAGGGCTTATATGGCTACACCTTC. It translates to CASSSSGQGLYGYTF.

The chain combines TRBV19 with TRBJ2-3; a weak D match, TRBD2 (7 bases). Germline assignment: CDR1 LNHDA and CDR2 SQIVND (reference sequence). CDR3 length: 14 amino acids. The V end was cut by 3 bases, the J end by 5 bases, with 12 bases between. The chain's CDR3 is CASSIGGARDTQYF. In DNA form, the CDR3 reads TGTGCCAGTAGTATTGGGGGGGCGAGAGATACGCAGTATTTT.

The J gene is TRBJ1-1, the V gene TRBV29-1, with 10 bases lining up with TRBD1. V was pared by 6 bases and J by 5 bases, with 9 bases of the junction left unmatched. The CDR3 totals 14 residues. Germline-derived CDR1 and CDR2 are SQVTM and ANQGSEA. CDR3 DNA sequence: TGCAGCGTCGGTGACGGACAGGGGGGAACTGAAGCTTTCTTT. Translation: CSVGDGQGGTEAFF.

This clone has only a few counts. The chain employs TRBV5-1 and TRBJ2-5; D is unclear. Germline CDR1 reads SGHRS; CDR2 reads YFSETQ. The V end was cut by 4 bases, the J end by 1 base, with 14 bases between. This CDR3 is built from 15 residues. The DNA of the CDR3 is TGCGCCAGCAGCCCCGCGGTCCTGTTCCAAGAGACCCAGTACTTC. As protein: CASSPAVLFQETQYF.

This rearrangement joins TRBV18 to TRBJ1-1; D is perhaps TRBD1 (6 bases). Trimming left V 3 bases short and J 0 bases short, with 14 bases between. The CDR3 runs to 16 residues. Germline values: CDR1 KGHSH, CDR2 LQKENI. CDR3 sequence (DNA): TGTGCCAGCTCACCGAACGGACAGCAGATGAACACTGAAGCTTTCTTT. This translates into CASSPNGQQMNTEAFF. The complete variable domain, with remaining parts taken from reference TRBV18 and TRBJ1-1, reads NAGVMQNPRHLVRRRGQEARLRCSPMKGHSHVYWYRQLPEEGLKFMVYLQKENIIDESGMPKERFSAEFPKEGPSILRIQQVVRGDSAAYFCASSPNGQQMNTEAFFGQGTRLTVV.

The genes are TRBV4-1 and TRBJ1-2; 7 bases line up with TRBD1. The length of the CDR3 is 15 residues. V was pared by 0 bases and J by 8 bases, with 9 bases of the junction left unmatched. Germline V gives CDR1 MGHRA, CDR2 YSYEKL. The CDR3 nucleotides read TGCGCCAGCAGCCAAGAAAGAGGGCAGGGGGACGGCTACACCTTC. Protein product: CASSQERGQGDGYTF.

The chain uses TRBV11-2 and TRBJ2-1; 9 bases match TRBD1. CDR1 and CDR2 from the germline V gene are SGHAT and FQNNGV. The V and J ends lost 1 base and 5 bases, in that order; junction bases with no gene match: 6. The CDR3 has 16 residues. The CDR3 nucleotides read TGTGCCAGCAGCTTAGCGTTGGGACAGGGAAACAATGAGCAGTTCTTC. It encodes CASSLALGQGNNEQFF.

This chain uses TRBV19 with TRBJ2-2; 8 positions match TRBD1. Germline lookup yields CDR1 LNHDA and CDR2 SQIVND (reference sequence). This CDR3 has 14 residues. V lost 8 bases, J lost 7 bases, and 9 bases stayed unmatched. DNA of the CDR3: TGTGCCAGTCGGGACAGGACTCAGCACGGGGAGCTGTTTTTT. It yields the protein CASRDRTQHGELFF.

There are a few counts of this clone. The chain couples TRBV5-5 to TRBJ2-1, with 9 bases matching TRBD2. Trimming at V came to 2 bases and at J to 2 bases, leaving 2 bases not matched to a gene. There are 15 residues in the CDR3. Germline CDR1 and CDR2: SGHKS and YYEKEE (reference sequence). CDR3 nucleotide sequence: TGTGCCAGCAGCTTAGCGGGGGGCACCTACAATGAGCAGTTCTTC. Translated: CASSLAGGTYNEQFF.

The chain links TRBV19 to TRBJ2-2; 7 nucleotides agree with TRBD2. Germline V CDR1 and CDR2: LNHDA, SQIVND (reference sequence). The J segment lost 5 bases and the V segment lost 4 bases, leaving 4 bases of the junction unmatched. This CDR3 has 14 residues. CDR3 in DNA: TGTGCCAGTAGTACGGGGAGGGAAACCGGGGAGCTGTTTTTT. Its protein is CASSTGRETGELFF.

For this clone: At one end, the junction sequence differs from germline, possibly due to a read error. The chain is built from TRBV2 and TRBJ2-5; TRBD2 aligns across 8 bases. The CDR3 totals 15 residues. The germline V gene has CDR1 SNHLY and CDR2 FYNNEI. CDR3 sequence: CASSVLGLVGPSLDF. The CDR3 nucleotides are TGTGCCAGCAGTGTGTTGGGACTAGTGGGGCCCAGCTTGGACTTC.

J is TRBJ2-5 and V is TRBV5-1, with 12 bases that match TRBD1. J was trimmed by 7 bases and V by 4 bases; bases with no gene match: 8. Germline CDR1 is SGHRS and CDR2 is YFSETQ. The CDR3 spans 15 residues. CDR3: CASSVSGTGGWTQYF. Here the CDR3 DNA reads TGCGCCAGCAGCGTATCCGGGACAGGGGGCTGGACCCAGTACTTC.

As DNA, the CDR3 is TGTGCCAGCAGCCAAGGAGGTTATTCACCCCTCCACTTT. Its translation is CASSQGGYSPLHF. V gene TRBV14 combines with J gene TRBJ1-6; D ambiguous. Germline V gives CDR1 SGHDN, CDR2 FVKESK. CDR3 length: 13 amino acids. Trimming left V 1 base short and J 8 bases short, with 6 bases between.

The chain links TRBV5-1 to TRBJ2-7, with D perhaps matching TRBD2 (5 bases). The CDR3 is made up of 12 amino acids. Germline CDR1 is SGHRS and CDR2 is YFSETQ. V dropped 7 bases and J dropped 0 bases, with 8 bases sitting between them. CDR3 DNA: TGCGCCAGCGGACGGGACTCCTACGAGCAGTACTTC. The encoded protein is CASGRDSYEQYF.

The chain links TRBV28 to TRBJ2-7, with 9 bases lining up with TRBD1. The CDR3 totals 16 residues. The J segment lost 3 bases and the V segment lost 2 bases, leaving 8 bases of the junction unmatched. The germline V gene encodes CDR1 MDHEN and CDR2 SYDVKM. The CDR3 DNA sequence: TGTGCCAGCAGTTTACCTCCCGGGACAGGGAACTACGAGCAGTACTTC. It encodes CASSLPPGTGNYEQYF.

The chain couples TRBV7-9 to TRBJ1-1, with D possibly being TRBD1 (5 bases). CDR1 and CDR2 (germline): SEHNR, FQNEAQ (reference sequence). The CDR3 runs 13 residues. Trimming took 5 bases from V and 1 from J, leaving 8 bases between them. CDR3 coding DNA: TGTGCCAGCAGCGCGGGGGGGAACACTGAAGCTTTCTTT. Translation: CASSAGGNTEAFF.

This rearrangement joins TRBV19 to TRBJ1-1; possible D gene TRBD1, 6 bases. This CDR3 comprises 14 residues. V was shortened by 7 bases and J by 1 base, with 13 bases between the two germline ends. CDR1 is LNHDA, CDR2 SQIVND, per germline (reference sequence). This chain's CDR3 is CASNPRRGNTEAFF. The CDR3 bases are TGTGCCAGTAATCCACGCAGGGGGAACACTGAAGCTTTCTTT.

V is TRBV3-1 (or the pseudogene TRBV3-2) and J is TRBJ1-2; maybe TRBD1 (6 bases). CDR3 length equals 13 residues. V lost 4 bases and J 8 bases, leaving 14 bases between the germline ends. The germline V gene encodes CDR1 LGHDT and CDR2 YNNKEL (reference sequence). CDR3 region: CASSLSDREGYTF. The CDR3 region has the DNA TGTGCCAGCAGCCTTTCGGACAGAGAAGGCTACACCTTC.